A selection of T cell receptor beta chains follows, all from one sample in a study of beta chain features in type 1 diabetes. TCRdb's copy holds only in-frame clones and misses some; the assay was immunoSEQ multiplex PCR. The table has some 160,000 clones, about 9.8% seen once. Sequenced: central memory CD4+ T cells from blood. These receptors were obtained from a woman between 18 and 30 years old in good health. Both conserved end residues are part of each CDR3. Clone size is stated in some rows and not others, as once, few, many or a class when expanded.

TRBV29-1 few CSVSSRSGNTGELFF
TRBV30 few CAWNRQHAGNEKLFF
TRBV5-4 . CASSPLADKEETQYF
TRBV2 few CASSQETQYF
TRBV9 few CASSVGLAGDNEQFF
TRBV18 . CASSPAGKDTEAFF
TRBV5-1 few CASRYDRTDTQYF
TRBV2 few CASSELTEAFF
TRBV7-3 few CASSARPGTGNTEAFF
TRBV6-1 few CASSEAWTAEKLFF
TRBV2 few CASRLNAGAGYNEQFF
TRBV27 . CASRGQNSNQPQHF
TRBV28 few CASSEPRGQETQYF
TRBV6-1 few CASSESGETQYF
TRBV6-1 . CASSWDRNQPQHF
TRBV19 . CASSSGQTYEQYF
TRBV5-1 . CASSLVAGGPETQYF
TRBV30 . CAWSAGRENQPQHF
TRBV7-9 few CASSLRTSGIEQQFF
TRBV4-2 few CASSRLAGGSTDTQYF
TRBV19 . CASSIKSQPQHF
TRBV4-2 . CASSQGLAATYEQYF
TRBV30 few CAWSVGLAGGYEQYF
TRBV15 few CATSRDRNRGSGYTF
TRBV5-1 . CASSSGRGADTQYF
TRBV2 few CASTTGQGGTDTQYF
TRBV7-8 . CASSLSGARNTEAFF
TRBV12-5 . CASGYRVSGTDNQPQHF
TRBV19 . CASSRTEETQYF
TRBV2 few CASSYRSDGELFF
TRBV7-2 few CASSLDGYSNQPQHF
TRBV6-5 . CATTDRAYEQYF
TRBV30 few CAWTQGLSYNEQFF
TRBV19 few CASSIWRTGTFDEQYF
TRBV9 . CASSSRTTGGEQYF
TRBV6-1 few CASSQGQGGTDTQYF
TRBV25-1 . CASSEDRGRDTQYF
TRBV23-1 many CASSQFKAYRGSEAFF
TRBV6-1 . CASSAGTGNEKLFF
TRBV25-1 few CASSESSGGNQPQHF
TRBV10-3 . CAISDIQDEQYF
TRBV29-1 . CSVGQGVRTEAFF
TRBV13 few CASSEQGVETQYF
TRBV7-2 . CASSLELAGGSNEQFF
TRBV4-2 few CASSDGGGGLQETQYF
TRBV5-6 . CASSFRDRVNEQYF
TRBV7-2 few CASSVQGADNEQFF
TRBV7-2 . CASSSESNEQFF
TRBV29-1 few CSVQNTEAFF
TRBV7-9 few CASSLSGMNTEAFF
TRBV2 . CASSEQGSYGYTF
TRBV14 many CASSQTYSNQPQHF
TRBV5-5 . CASSSLTVETQYF
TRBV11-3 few CASSSFGGDYNEQFF
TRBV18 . CASSPGTSGSNEQFF
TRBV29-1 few CSVLGVGYNEQFF
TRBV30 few CAFGRNTEAFF
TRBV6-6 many CASSSPAGASYEQYF
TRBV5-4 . CASSPTGGDRTEAFF